This T cell receptor beta chain was observed in a study of OX40 agonist ivuxolimab in advanced cancers. Study background: Of the participants, 40% to 50% had some prior anti-PD-1, anti-PD-L1 or anti-CTLA-4 therapy, which was allowed. Partial responses were achieved by three patients, of whom one had hepatocellular carcinoma and two had cutaneous melanoma.

Data came from immunoSEQ multiplex PCR; TCRdb stores just in-frame clones and leaves some out. The sample holds some 96,000 clones; roughly 80% are singletons and the top ten take roughly 1.5%. The V segment lost 5 bases and the J segment 7 bases; nucleotides outside the gene matches: 11. Germline CDR1 MNHEY, CDR2 SVGAGI. The CDR3 sequence is 15 residues long. A remark on this clone: Its specificity is unknown.

Study-level findings and limits: The mean number of expanded clones was higher in CD8+ T cells than in CD4+. Undetermined was the antigen specificity of the expanded peripheral T cells.

This TCR came from an adult with an advanced solid tumor such as melanoma, head and neck, liver or kidney cancer. The sequencing here drew on CD4+ or CD8+ T cells sorted from blood, taken in a trial of the OX40 agonist ivuxolimab. This chain connects TRBV6-5 to TRBJ2-1; TRBD1 matches at 7 bases. As DNA, the CDR3 is TGTGCCAGCAGTAAGGGACAGAGTTTTCGAAATGAGCAGTTCTTC. It specifies CASSKGQSFRNEQFF.